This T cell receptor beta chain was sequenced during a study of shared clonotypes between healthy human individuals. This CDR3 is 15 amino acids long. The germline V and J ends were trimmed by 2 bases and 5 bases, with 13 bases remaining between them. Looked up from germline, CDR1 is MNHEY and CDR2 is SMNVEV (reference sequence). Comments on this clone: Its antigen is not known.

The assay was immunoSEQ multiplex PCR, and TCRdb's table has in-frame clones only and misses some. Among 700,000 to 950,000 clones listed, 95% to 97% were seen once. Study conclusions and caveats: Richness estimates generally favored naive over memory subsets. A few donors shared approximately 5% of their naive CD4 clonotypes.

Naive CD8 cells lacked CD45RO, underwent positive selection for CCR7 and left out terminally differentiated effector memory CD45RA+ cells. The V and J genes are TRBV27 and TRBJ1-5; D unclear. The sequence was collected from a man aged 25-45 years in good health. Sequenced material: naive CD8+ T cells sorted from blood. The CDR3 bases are TGTGCCAGCAGTTTAGTAAAACAGAAAGATCAGCCCCAGCATTTT. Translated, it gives CASSLVKQKDQPQHF.